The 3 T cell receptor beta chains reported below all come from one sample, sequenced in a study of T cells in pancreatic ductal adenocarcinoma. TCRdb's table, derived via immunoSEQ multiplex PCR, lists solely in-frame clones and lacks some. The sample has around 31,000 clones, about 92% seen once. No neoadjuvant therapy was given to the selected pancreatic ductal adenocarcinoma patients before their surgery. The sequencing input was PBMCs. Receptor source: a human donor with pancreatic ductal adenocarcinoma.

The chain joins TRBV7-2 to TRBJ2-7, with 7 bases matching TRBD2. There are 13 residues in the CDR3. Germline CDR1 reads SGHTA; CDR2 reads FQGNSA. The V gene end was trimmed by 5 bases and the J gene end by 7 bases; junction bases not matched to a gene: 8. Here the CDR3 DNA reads TGTGCCAGCAGCCCTTTTAGACTAGCAGAGCAGTACTTC. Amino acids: CASSPFRLAEQYF.

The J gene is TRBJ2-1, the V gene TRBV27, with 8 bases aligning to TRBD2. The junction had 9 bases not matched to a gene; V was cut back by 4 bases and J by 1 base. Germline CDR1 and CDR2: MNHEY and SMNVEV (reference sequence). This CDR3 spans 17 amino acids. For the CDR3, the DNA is TGTGCCAGCAGTTCCGATTTCGGGGGGGCGTCCTACAATGAGCAGTTCTTC. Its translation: CASSSDFGGASYNEQFF.

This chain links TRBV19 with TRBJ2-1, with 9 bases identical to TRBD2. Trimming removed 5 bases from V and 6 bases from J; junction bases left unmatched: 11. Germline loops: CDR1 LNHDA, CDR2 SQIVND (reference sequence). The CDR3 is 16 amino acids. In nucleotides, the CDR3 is TGTGCCAGTAGTCCGAAAAGACTAGCGGAGTCCAATGAGCAGTTCTTC. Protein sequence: CASSPKRLAESNEQFF.